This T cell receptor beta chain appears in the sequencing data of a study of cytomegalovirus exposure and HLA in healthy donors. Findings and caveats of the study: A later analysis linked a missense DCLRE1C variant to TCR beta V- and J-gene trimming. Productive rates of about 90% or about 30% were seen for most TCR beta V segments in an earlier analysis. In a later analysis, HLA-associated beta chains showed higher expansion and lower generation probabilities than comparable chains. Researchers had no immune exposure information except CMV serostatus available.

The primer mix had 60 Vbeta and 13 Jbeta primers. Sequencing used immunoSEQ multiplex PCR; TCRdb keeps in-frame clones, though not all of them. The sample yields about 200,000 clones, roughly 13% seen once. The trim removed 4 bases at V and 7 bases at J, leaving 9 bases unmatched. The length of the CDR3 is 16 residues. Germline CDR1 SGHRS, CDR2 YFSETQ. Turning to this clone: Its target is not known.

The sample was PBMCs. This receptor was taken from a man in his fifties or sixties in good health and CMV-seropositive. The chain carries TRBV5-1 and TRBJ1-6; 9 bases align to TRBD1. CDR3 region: CASSRDSGTGNSPLHF. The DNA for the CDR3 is TGCGCCAGCAGCCGTGACTCCGGGACAGGGAATTCACCCCTCCACTTT.